This T cell receptor beta chain was recovered during a study of blood T cells in healthy people across ages. Points from the study as a whole: Across the age range, TCR beta diversity per million T cells fell in a roughly linear way. From one million sequenced T cells, diversity estimates were lower bounds. Comparison with aged donors showed that long-lived donors had more naive CD4+ cells and higher diversity.

Concerning this clonotype: Antigen unknown.

Peripheral blood from each donor was collected in a volume of 8 to 10 milliliters. A second PCR, run for about 7 to 11 cycles, used a sample-barcoded 5' primer plus a J-beta primer mix. TCRdb reprocessed the 5' RACE reads via MiXCR and lists one record per CDR3 protein. The profile shows about 800,000 distinct CDR3 sequences, roughly 60% of them singletons. The CDR3 extends over 14 amino acids. Germline lookup yields CDR1 SGHRS and CDR2 YFSETQ. Material for sequencing was blood. The TCR sequence derives from a man aged 30 to 39 in good health. The chain employs TRBV5-1 and TRBJ2-4; 7 nucleotides match TRBD2. The assigned J gene may be wrong: the sequence end matches TRBJ2-7 better. CDR3: CASSPPGLPNEQYF. DNA for the CDR3: TGCGCCAGCAGCCCGCCGGGACTACCCAACGAGCAGTACTTC.